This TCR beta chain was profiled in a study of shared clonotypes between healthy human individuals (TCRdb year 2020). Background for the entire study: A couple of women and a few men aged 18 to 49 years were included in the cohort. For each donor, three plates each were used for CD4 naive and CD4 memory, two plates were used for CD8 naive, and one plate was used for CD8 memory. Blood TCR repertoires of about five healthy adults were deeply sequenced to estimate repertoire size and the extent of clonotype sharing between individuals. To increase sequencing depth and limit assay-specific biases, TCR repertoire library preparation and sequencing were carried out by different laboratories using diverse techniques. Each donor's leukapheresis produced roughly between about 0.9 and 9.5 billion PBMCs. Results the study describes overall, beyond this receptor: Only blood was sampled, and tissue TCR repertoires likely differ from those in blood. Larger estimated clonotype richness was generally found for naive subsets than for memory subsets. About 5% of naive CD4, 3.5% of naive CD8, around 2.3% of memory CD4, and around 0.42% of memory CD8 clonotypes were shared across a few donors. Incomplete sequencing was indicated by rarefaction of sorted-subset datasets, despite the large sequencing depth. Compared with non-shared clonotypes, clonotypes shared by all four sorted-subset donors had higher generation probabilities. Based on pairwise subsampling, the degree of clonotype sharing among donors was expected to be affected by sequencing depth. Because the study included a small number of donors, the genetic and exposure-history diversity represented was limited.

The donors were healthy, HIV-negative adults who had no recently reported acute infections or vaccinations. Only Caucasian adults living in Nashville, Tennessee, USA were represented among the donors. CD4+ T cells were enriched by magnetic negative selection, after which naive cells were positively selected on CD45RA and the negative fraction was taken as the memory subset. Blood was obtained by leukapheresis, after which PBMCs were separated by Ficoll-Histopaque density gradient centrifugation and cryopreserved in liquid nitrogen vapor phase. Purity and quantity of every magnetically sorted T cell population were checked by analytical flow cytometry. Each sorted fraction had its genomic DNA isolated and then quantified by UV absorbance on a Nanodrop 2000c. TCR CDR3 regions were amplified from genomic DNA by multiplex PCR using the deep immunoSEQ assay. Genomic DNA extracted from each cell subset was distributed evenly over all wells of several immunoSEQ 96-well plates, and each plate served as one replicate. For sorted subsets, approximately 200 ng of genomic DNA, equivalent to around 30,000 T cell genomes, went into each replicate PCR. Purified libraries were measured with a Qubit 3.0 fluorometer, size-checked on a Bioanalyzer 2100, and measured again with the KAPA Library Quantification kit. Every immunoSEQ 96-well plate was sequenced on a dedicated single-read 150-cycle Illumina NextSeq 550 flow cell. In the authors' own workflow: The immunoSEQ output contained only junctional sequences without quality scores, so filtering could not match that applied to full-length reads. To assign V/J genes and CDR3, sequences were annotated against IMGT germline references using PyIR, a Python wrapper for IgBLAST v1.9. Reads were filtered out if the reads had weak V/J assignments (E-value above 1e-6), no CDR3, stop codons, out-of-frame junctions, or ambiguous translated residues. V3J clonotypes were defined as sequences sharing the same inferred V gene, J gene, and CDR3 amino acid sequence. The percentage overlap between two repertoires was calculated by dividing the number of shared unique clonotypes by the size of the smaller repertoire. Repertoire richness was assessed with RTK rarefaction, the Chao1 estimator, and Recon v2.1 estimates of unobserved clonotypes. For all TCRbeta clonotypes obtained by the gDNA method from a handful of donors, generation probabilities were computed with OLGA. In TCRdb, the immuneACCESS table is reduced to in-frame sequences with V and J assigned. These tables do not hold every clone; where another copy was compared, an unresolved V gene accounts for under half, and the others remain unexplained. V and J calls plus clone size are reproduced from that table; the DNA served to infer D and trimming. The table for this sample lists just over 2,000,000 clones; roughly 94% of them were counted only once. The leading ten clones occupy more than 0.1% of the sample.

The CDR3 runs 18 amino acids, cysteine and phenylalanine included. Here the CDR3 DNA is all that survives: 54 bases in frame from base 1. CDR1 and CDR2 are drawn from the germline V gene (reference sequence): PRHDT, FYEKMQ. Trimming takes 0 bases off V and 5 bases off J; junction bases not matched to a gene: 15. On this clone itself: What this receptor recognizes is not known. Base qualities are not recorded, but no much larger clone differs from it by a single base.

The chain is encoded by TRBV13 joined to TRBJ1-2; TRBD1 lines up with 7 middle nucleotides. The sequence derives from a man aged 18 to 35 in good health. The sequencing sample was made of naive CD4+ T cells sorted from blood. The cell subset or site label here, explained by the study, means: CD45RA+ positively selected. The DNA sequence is TGTGCCAGCAGCTTAGGAAGACCGATAGGGACAGCCAGTTATGGCTACACCTTC. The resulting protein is CASSLGRPIGTASYGYTF.